Shown below are 18 T cell receptor beta chains from a single sample sequenced in a study of cytomegalovirus exposure and HLA in healthy donors. PCR involved 60 Vbeta and 13 Jbeta primers. The data were produced by immunoSEQ multiplex PCR, yet TCRdb's version contains in-frame clones alone and is incomplete. The sample lists 100,000 or so clones; 81% were seen once. The sample consisted of PBMCs. These receptor sequences come from a human donor in good health.

The chain recombines TRBV11-3 with TRBJ2-1; D is ambiguous. Trimming removed 5 bases at V and 7 bases at J, with 12 bases between. Per the germline V gene, CDR1 is SGHNT and CDR2 is YENEEA. The CDR3 loop spans 13 amino acids. The CDR3 sequence is CASSPRQNNEQFF. The CDR3 DNA sequence: TGTGCCAGCAGCCCGAGGCAAAATAATGAGCAGTTCTTC.

The V gene is TRBV19, the J gene TRBJ1-5, with 9 nucleotides matching TRBD1. Per the germline V gene, CDR1 is LNHDA and CDR2 is SQIVND (reference sequence). J lost 7 bases, V lost 5 bases, and 6 bases had no gene match. The CDR3 length is 14 residues. The DNA of the CDR3 is TGTGCCAGTAGTGAGACAGGGGGGCGGCAGCCCCAGCATTTT. Translation gives CASSETGGRQPQHF.

The chain uses TRBV30 and TRBJ2-7; perhaps TRBD1 as D (6 bases). The CDR3 spans 14 residues. The germline CDR1 and CDR2 sequences are GTSNPN and SVGIG (reference sequence). V lost 1 base and J lost 3, with 13 bases in between. DNA of the CDR3: TGTGCCTGGAGTGGGAAGGGGGTCTTCTACGAGCAGTACTTC. This codes for CAWSGKGVFYEQYF.

This chain uses TRBV5-1 with TRBJ1-1; 7 nucleotides match TRBD1. The V and J ends lost 1 base and 0 bases, in that order; junction bases with no gene match: 12. Germline V gene lookup returns CDR1 SGHRS and CDR2 YFSETQ. This CDR3 comprises 18 residues. CDR3 bases: TGCGCCAGCAGCTTGCTCGGACAGGTTGTGTTGATGAACACTGAAGCTTTCTTT. The encoded protein is CASSLLGQVVLMNTEAFF.

This clone has more than one count but fewer than ten. This sequence joins TRBV11-2 and TRBJ2-7, with 7 bases aligning to TRBD2. The CDR3 covers 12 residues. The ends lost 4 bases at V and 4 bases at J; junction bases unmatched: 1. CDR1 is SGHAT and CDR2 is FQNNGV in the germline V gene. The CDR3 DNA reads TGTGCCAGCAGCTGGGAGGGGTACGAGCAGTACTTC. This gives the protein CASSWEGYEQYF.

This clone was observed a few times. This chain links TRBV7-2 with TRBJ2-5; D remains unclear. V was pared by 5 bases and J by 5 bases, with 27 bases between. The CDR3 totals 18 residues. In germline, CDR1 is SGHTA, CDR2 FQGNSA. The CDR3 DNA follows: TGTGCCAGCAGCCGCCTCGAACGGTTCTCGGGTCCAACGGAGACCCAGTACTTC. It translates to CASSRLERFSGPTETQYF.

The rearrangement joins TRBV28 to TRBJ2-7; 9 bases fit TRBD1. From germline, CDR1 is MDHEN and CDR2 SYDVKM. CDR3 length: 16 amino acids. J lost 3 bases, V lost 0 bases, and 6 bases had no gene match. The CDR3 sequence is CASSLWGQGGLYEQYF. For the CDR3, the DNA is TGTGCCAGCAGTTTATGGGGACAGGGCGGTCTCTACGAGCAGTACTTC. The entire variable domain, with the rest obtained from reference TRBV28 and TRBJ2-7, is as follows: DVKVTQSSRYLVKRTGEKVFLECVQDMDHENMFWYRQDPGLGLRLIYFSYDVKMKEKGDIPEGYSVSREKKERFSLILESASTNQTSMYLCASSLWGQGGLYEQYFGPGTRLTVT.

The chain uses TRBV5-4 and TRBJ2-7, with 9 bases lining up with TRBD1. There are 18 residues in the CDR3. The J segment lost 5 bases and the V segment lost 2 bases, leaving 17 bases of the junction unmatched. Germline V gives CDR1 SGHNT, CDR2 YYREEE (reference sequence). The CDR3 reads CASSLLRGAGTGSNEQYF. In DNA, the CDR3 is TGTGCCAGCAGCTTACTTCGTGGGGCAGGGACAGGGTCGAACGAGCAGTACTTC.

The chain uses TRBV4-3 and TRBJ2-1; 11 nucleotides line up with TRBD1. The CDR3 is 17 amino acids. Germline V gene lookup returns CDR1 LGHNA and CDR2 YSLEER. With V trimmed by 2 bases and J by 7 bases, 10 bases remained unmatched. The DNA of the CDR3 is TGCGCCAGCAGCCAATCAGTCAGGACAGGGGGCCGGAATGAGCAGTTCTTC. Amino acid sequence: CASSQSVRTGGRNEQFF.

The chain recombines TRBV6-5 with TRBJ1-4; 9 bases are shared with TRBD1. CDR3 length equals 13 residues. V lost 6 bases to trimming and J lost 6 bases; unmatched junction nucleotides: 2. Germline-derived CDR1 and CDR2 are MNHEY and SVGAGI. CDR3 DNA sequence: TGTGCCAGCAGCCGGGACAGGGATGAAAAACTGTTTTTT. Translation: CASSRDRDEKLFF.

This clone was counted a few times. V is TRBV6-5 and J is TRBJ2-5, with 8 bases fitting TRBD1. In germline, CDR1 is MNHEY, CDR2 SVGAGI. The CDR3 runs to 15 residues. Trimming cost V 2 bases and J 3 bases; bases outside gene matches: 5. The chain's CDR3 is CASSYGQGFEETQYF. CDR3 sequence (DNA): TGTGCCAGCAGTTACGGACAGGGTTTCGAAGAGACCCAGTACTTC.

This rearrangement joins TRBV5-1 to TRBJ2-3; TRBD2 matches at 8 bases. Trimming took 0 bases from V and 5 from J; bases not matched to a gene: 5. The germline V gene has CDR1 SGHRS and CDR2 YFSETQ. This CDR3 has 15 residues. The CDR3 DNA reads as TGCGCCAGCAGCTTGGCCGGGGGGGGTGTAGATACGCAGTATTTT. As protein: CASSLAGGGVDTQYF.

The chain combines TRBV27 with TRBJ2-5, with 9 bases identical to TRBD2. Losses at the gene ends were 1 base for V and 4 bases for J; bases not matched to a gene: 4. From germline, CDR1 is MNHEY and CDR2 SMNVEV (reference sequence). The CDR3 is 15 residues long. The CDR3 region is CASSLWSSGAETQYF. DNA for the CDR3: TGTGCCAGCAGTTTATGGTCTAGCGGGGCAGAGACCCAGTACTTC.

The chain uses TRBV5-6 and TRBJ2-1, with D possibly matching TRBD2 (5 bases). This CDR3 spans 16 amino acids. Germline V CDR1 and CDR2: SGHDT, YYEEEE. Deletions cut 2 bases from V and 6 bases from J, with 18 bases between. CDR3 DNA sequence: TGTGCCAGCAGCTTTCTTACTCTGGGAGTCGGCAATGAGCAGTTCTTC. It codes for CASSFLTLGVGNEQFF. Drawing the rest from reference TRBV5-6 and TRBJ2-1, the complete variable domain is DAGVTQSPTHLIKTRGQQVTLRCSPKSGHDTVSWYQQALGQGPQFIFQYYEEEERQRGNFPDRFSGHQFPNYSSELNVNALLLGDSALYLCASSFLTLGVGNEQFFGPGTRLTVL.

J is TRBJ2-7 and V is TRBV28, with 7 bases that match TRBD2. The V gene end was trimmed by 10 bases and the J gene end by 3 bases; junction bases not matched to a gene: 18. From germline, CDR1 is MDHEN and CDR2 SYDVKM. The CDR3 is 16 amino acids. CDR3 in amino acids: CATAGGRGGLGYEQYF. CDR3 sequence (DNA): TGTGCCACTGCTGGGGGGAGGGGAGGGCTCGGCTACGAGCAGTACTTC.

About this clone itself: At one end, the junction sequence differs from germline, possibly due to a read error. The genes are TRBV29-1 and TRBJ2-1, with 7 bases identical to TRBD2. Per the germline V gene, CDR1 is SQVTM and CDR2 is ANQGSEA. This CDR3 comprises 14 residues. The CDR3 reads CSVEVVGLYNEQLF. In DNA form, the CDR3 reads TGCAGCGTTGAAGTGGTGGGACTATACAATGAGCAGCTCTTC.

V is TRBV6-4 and J is TRBJ1-1, with no clear D. The V end lost 7 bases, the J end lost 4 bases, and 4 bases lay between the germline ends. Germline CDR1 is MRHNA and CDR2 is SNTAGT. The CDR3 contains 10 residues. CDR3 DNA: TGTGCCAGCAAGAGCACTGAAGCTTTCTTT. It encodes CASKSTEAFF.

The chain links TRBV7-9 to TRBJ1-1; TRBD1 is a possible D gene (6 bases). V gave up 5 bases and J gave up 4 bases, with 14 bases separating them. CDR3 length: 14 residues. Per germline, CDR1 SEHNR and CDR2 FQNEAQ (reference sequence). CDR3 region: CASSTFRGGTEAFF. CDR3 DNA: TGTGCCAGCAGCACATTTAGGGGGGGCACTGAAGCTTTCTTT.